This is a list of T cell receptor beta chains from one sample in a study of cytomegalovirus exposure and HLA in healthy donors. The assay was immunoSEQ multiplex PCR, and TCRdb's table has in-frame clones only and misses some. Of around 41,000 clones in the sample, almost 70% were seen once. The sequencing input was PBMCs. The receptors originated from a man between 35 and 55 years old in good health and CMV-seronegative. Each CDR3 is given with its conserved first and last residue. The D gene is left open where the match is weak. A row's size may be missing; if present it is once, few, many or a size class.

D gene: TRBD1
clone size: NA
V gene: TRBV5-4
J gene: TRBJ1-1
CDR3 DNA: TGTGCCAGCAGCGGCGGACAGGGCCCTGAAGCTTTCTTT
CDR3 protein: CASSGGQGPEAFF

D gene: NA
clone size: NA
V gene: TRBV29-1
J gene: TRBJ2-1
CDR3 DNA: TGCAGCGTTGATACCTCCAGAAGATACAATGAGCAGTTCTTC
CDR3 protein: CSVDTSRRYNEQFF

D gene: NA
clone size: once
V gene: TRBV7-6
J gene: TRBJ2-5
CDR3 DNA: TGTGCCAGCAGCTTAGAGGGCCGAGGGGAGACCCAGTACTTC
CDR3 protein: CASSLEGRGETQYF

D gene: NA
clone size: NA
V gene: TRBV7-8
J gene: TRBJ1-2
CDR3 DNA: TGTGCCAGCAGCGGAGAGTTAGGATCTGGCTACACCTTC
CDR3 protein: CASSGELGSGYTF

D gene: TRBD2
clone size: NA
V gene: TRBV4-1
J gene: TRBJ2-1
CDR3 DNA: TGCGCCAGCAGCCAAGATGGAGCGGGGGGCTATGAGCAGTTCTTC
CDR3 protein: CASSQDGAGGYEQFF

D gene: NA
clone size: few
V gene: TRBV7-9
J gene: TRBJ1-6
CDR3 DNA: TGTGCCAGCAGCCCCAGGGGCGGCCCCTATAATTCACCCCTCCACTTT
CDR3 protein: CASSPRGGPYNSPLHF

D gene: NA
clone size: NA
V gene: TRBV2
J gene: TRBJ2-7
CDR3 DNA: TGTGCCAGCAGGAGGGAGATCGGGGGAAGTTACGAGCAGTACTTC
CDR3 protein: CASRREIGGSYEQYF

D gene: NA
clone size: NA
V gene: TRBV7-2
J gene: TRBJ1-1
CDR3 DNA: TGTGCCAGCAGCTCCTATGGGGGGGGTGTGACTGAAGCTTTCTTT
CDR3 protein: CASSSYGGGVTEAFF

D gene: NA
clone size: NA
V gene: TRBV29-1
J gene: TRBJ2-7
CDR3 DNA: TGCAGCGTTGAGGCTACCGGGAGCTACGAGCAGTACTTC
CDR3 protein: CSVEATGSYEQYF

D gene: TRBD2
clone size: NA
V gene: TRBV13
J gene: TRBJ2-5
CDR3 DNA: TGTGCCAGCAGCCAGCTTGCTAGCGGGGGGTACCAAAAAGAGACCCAGTACTTC
CDR3 protein: CASSQLASGGYQKETQYF

D gene: TRBD2
clone size: NA
V gene: TRBV27
J gene: TRBJ2-5
CDR3 DNA: TGTGCCAGCAGTTTATCGGGGGGGAGCCAAGAGACCCAGTACTTC
CDR3 protein: CASSLSGGSQETQYF

D gene: TRBD1
clone size: NA
V gene: TRBV28
J gene: TRBJ1-5
CDR3 DNA: TGTGCCAGCAGTCCGGACAGGGGCAGCAATCAGCCCCAGCATTTT
CDR3 protein: CASSPDRGSNQPQHF

D gene: TRBD1
clone size: NA
V gene: TRBV6-1
J gene: TRBJ1-6
CDR3 DNA: TGTGCCAGCAGCGAACAGGGACAGGGGAATTCACCCCTCCACTTT
CDR3 protein: CASSEQGQGNSPLHF

D gene: NA
clone size: NA
V gene: TRBV6-5
J gene: TRBJ1-6
CDR3 DNA: TGTGCCAGCAGTTACTCGGGGCAGTCCGATTCACCCCTCCACTTT
CDR3 protein: CASSYSGQSDSPLHF

D gene: TRBD1
clone size: NA
V gene: TRBV4-2
J gene: TRBJ1-5
CDR3 DNA: TGTGCCAGCAGCCAAGAGGGGCCGGAAGGGGGCGGTCAGCCCCAGCATTTT
CDR3 protein: CASSQEGPEGGGQPQHF

D gene: TRBD2
clone size: NA
V gene: TRBV6-4
J gene: TRBJ2-4
CDR3 DNA: TGTGCCAGCAGGATGGGAGGGTCCAAAAACATTCAGTACTTC
CDR3 protein: CASRMGGSKNIQYF

D gene: NA
clone size: NA
V gene: TRBV9
J gene: TRBJ1-6
CDR3 DNA: TGTGCCAGCAGCGTAGGTCCGGATAATTCACCCCTCCACTTT
CDR3 protein: CASSVGPDNSPLHF

D gene: TRBD1
clone size: NA
V gene: TRBV7-2
J gene: TRBJ1-6
CDR3 DNA: TGTGCCAGCAGCTTAGTACAGGGGATTAATTCACCCCTCCACTTT
CDR3 protein: CASSLVQGINSPLHF

D gene: TRBD1
clone size: NA
V gene: TRBV6-6
J gene: TRBJ1-5
CDR3 DNA: TGTGCCAGCAGTTACGGGACAGGAGGTAGTCAGCCCCAGCATTTT
CDR3 protein: CASSYGTGGSQPQHF

D gene: NA
clone size: NA
V gene: TRBV6-5
J gene: TRBJ1-1
CDR3 DNA: TGTGCCAGCACCCCGGGGGGGAGCACTGAAGCTTTCTTT
CDR3 protein: CASTPGGSTEAFF

D gene: TRBD1
clone size: few
V gene: TRBV6-5
J gene: TRBJ1-5
CDR3 DNA: TGTGCCAGCAGGACAGGGGGCAGTCAGCCCCAGCATTTT
CDR3 protein: CASRTGGSQPQHF

D gene: NA
clone size: few
V gene: TRBV12-5
J gene: TRBJ1-3
CDR3 DNA: TGTGCTAGTGGTTTGGTCGTCAGGGGCTCTGGAAACACCATATATTTT
CDR3 protein: CASGLVVRGSGNTIYF

D gene: NA
clone size: few
V gene: TRBV10-3
J gene: TRBJ1-6
CDR3 DNA: TGTGCCATCAGTGAGTCACGGGGGGGTCAGGGGTATACGAGTTGGAATTCACCCCTCCACTTT
CDR3 protein: CAISESRGGQGYTSWNSPLHF

D gene: TRBD1
clone size: NA
V gene: TRBV6-5
J gene: TRBJ1-2
CDR3 DNA: TGTGCCAGCAGTTACGCAGGGGGGCCCTATGGCTACACCTTC
CDR3 protein: CASSYAGGPYGYTF

D gene: TRBD2
clone size: NA
V gene: TRBV7-8
J gene: TRBJ2-7
CDR3 DNA: TGTGCCAGCAGCTTCCGACTAGCGGGGGGTTATGAGCAGTACTTC
CDR3 protein: CASSFRLAGGYEQYF

D gene: NA
clone size: once
V gene: TRBV29-1
J gene: TRBJ1-1
CDR3 DNA: TGCAGCGTTGCGCCCTGGACAGTAATGAACACTGAAGCTTTCTTT
CDR3 protein: CSVAPWTVMNTEAFF

D gene: NA
clone size: NA
V gene: TRBV5-8
J gene: TRBJ1-1
CDR3 DNA: TGTGCCAGCAGCCCCAGGGGTACTGAAGCTTTCTTT
CDR3 protein: CASSPRGTEAFF

D gene: NA
clone size: NA
V gene: TRBV6-6
J gene: TRBJ2-7
CDR3 DNA: TGTGCCAGCAGTTATGAACCCGGGTGGCAGTACTTC
CDR3 protein: CASSYEPGWQYF

D gene: TRBD1
clone size: NA
V gene: TRBV7-2
J gene: TRBJ1-1
CDR3 DNA: TGTGCCAGCAGCTCTCCGACAGGGGAAAGTCGAGTAGCCTTCTTT
CDR3 protein: CASSSPTGESRVAFF

D gene: TRBD2
clone size: NA
V gene: TRBV7-2
J gene: TRBJ2-3
CDR3 DNA: TGTGCCAGCAGCTTTCTGACTAGCGGGGGAAGATCAGATACGCAGTATTTT
CDR3 protein: CASSFLTSGGRSDTQYF

D gene: NA
clone size: NA
V gene: TRBV29-1
J gene: TRBJ2-7
CDR3 DNA: TGCAGCGTTGAATCAACAACGGGGGCCTACGAGCAGTACTTC
CDR3 protein: CSVESTTGAYEQYF

D gene: NA
clone size: NA
V gene: TRBV5-1
J gene: TRBJ1-4
CDR3 DNA: TGCGCCAGCAGCTCAACAGGGAACCCGGAAAAACTGTTTTTT
CDR3 protein: CASSSTGNPEKLFF

D gene: NA
clone size: NA
V gene: TRBV27
J gene: TRBJ2-1
CDR3 DNA: TGTGCCAGCAGCGGGGGTTACAATGAGCAGTTCTTC
CDR3 protein: CASSGGYNEQFF

D gene: TRBD1
clone size: NA
V gene: TRBV30
J gene: TRBJ2-7
CDR3 DNA: TGTGCCTGGAGGGCGACAGGGGGCCCCTACGAGCAGTACTTC
CDR3 protein: CAWRATGGPYEQYF

D gene: NA
clone size: NA
V gene: TRBV6-5
J gene: TRBJ1-4
CDR3 DNA: TGTGCCAGCAGACTGACAAGGTCAACTAATGAAAAACTGTTTTTT
CDR3 protein: CASRLTRSTNEKLFF

D gene: NA
clone size: NA
V gene: TRBV7-2
J gene: TRBJ1-1
CDR3 DNA: TGTGCCAGCACCCGGGAGGGTGGAGCTTTCTTT
CDR3 protein: CASTREGGAFF

D gene: TRBD1
clone size: NA
V gene: TRBV7-6
J gene: TRBJ2-7
CDR3 DNA: TGTGCCAGCAGCATGTTGGGACAGGGGTTCTACGAGCAGTACTTC
CDR3 protein: CASSMLGQGFYEQYF

D gene: TRBD1
clone size: NA
V gene: TRBV12-5
J gene: TRBJ1-1
CDR3 DNA: TGTGCTAGTGGTTTGAGTAAGGGGGCGGAGGCTGAAGCTTTCTTT
CDR3 protein: CASGLSKGAEAEAFF

D gene: NA
clone size: few
V gene: TRBV30
J gene: TRBJ1-1
CDR3 DNA: TGTGCCTGCTACAGTAACACTGAAGCTTTCTTT
CDR3 protein: CACYSNTEAFF

D gene: TRBD1
clone size: NA
V gene: TRBV7-9
J gene: TRBJ2-7
CDR3 DNA: TGTGCCAGCAGAGCCTCCGGGACAGGGTCCTACGAGCAGTACTTC
CDR3 protein: CASRASGTGSYEQYF

D gene: NA
clone size: NA
V gene: TRBV4-3
J gene: TRBJ1-2
CDR3 DNA: TGCGCCAGCAGCCAAGATGTATCCGGACAGCCTTTAACCTTC
CDR3 protein: CASSQDVSGQPLTF

D gene: TRBD1
clone size: NA
V gene: TRBV9
J gene: TRBJ1-4
CDR3 DNA: TGTGCCAGCAGCGTAGGTCTCGCGGGACAGCATGAAAAACTGTTTTTT
CDR3 protein: CASSVGLAGQHEKLFF

D gene: NA
clone size: NA
V gene: TRBV30
J gene: TRBJ1-1
CDR3 DNA: TGTGCCTGGAGTCCGGGGTGGGAGGCTGAAGCTTTCTTT
CDR3 protein: CAWSPGWEAEAFF

D gene: TRBD1
clone size: NA
V gene: TRBV6-1
J gene: TRBJ2-3
CDR3 DNA: TGTGCCAGCAGTGAAGGACAGGGGGCAGATACGCAGTATTTT
CDR3 protein: CASSEGQGADTQYF

D gene: TRBD1
clone size: once
V gene: TRBV19
J gene: TRBJ1-5
CDR3 DNA: TGTGCCAGTAGACAGGGGCCCGGCAATCAGCCCCAGCATTTT
CDR3 protein: CASRQGPGNQPQHF

D gene: TRBD1
clone size: NA
V gene: TRBV5-1
J gene: TRBJ1-1
CDR3 DNA: TGCGCCAGCAGCCCACCGGGACAGGCTGAAGCTTTCTTT
CDR3 protein: CASSPPGQAEAFF

D gene: TRBD1
clone size: NA
V gene: TRBV6-1
J gene: TRBJ2-2
CDR3 DNA: TGTGCCAGCAGTGAAAGGGTGGTGACAGGGGCCGGGGAGCTGTTTTTT
CDR3 protein: CASSERVVTGAGELFF

D gene: TRBD2
clone size: NA
V gene: TRBV30
J gene: TRBJ2-5
CDR3 DNA: TGTGCCTGGAGTATCGGACTAGGAGGGCAAGAGACCCAGTACTTC
CDR3 protein: CAWSIGLGGQETQYF